This T cell receptor (beta chain) is from a study of cytomegalovirus exposure and HLA in healthy donors. Study observations and caveats: Most TCR sequences showed up rarely, but some public TCRs showed up in many donors. Subsequent analysis of the 100 to 150 validation repertoires found a tendency for first-cohort TCR clusters to co-occur. Reportedly, cytomegalovirus status was diagnosed with high sensitivity and specificity. TCR beta chains numbering under 200 were designated cytomegalovirus-associated.

This CDR3 comprises 22 residues. The V segment lost 6 bases and the J segment 0 bases; nucleotides outside the gene matches: 21. The V gene's germline CDR1 is SQVTM and CDR2 ANQGSEA. On this clone itself: Its target is not known.

Clones were read by immunoSEQ multiplex PCR, and TCRdb kept only the in-frame ones, dropping some. The sample has 150,000 to 200,000 clones, about 81% seen once. The chain is built from TRBV29-1 and TRBJ2-6; 12 bases map to TRBD2. The material sequenced was PBMCs. The sequence was collected from a woman aged 30 to 39 in good health and CMV-seronegative. The CDR3 DNA sequence: TGCAGCGTAAAAACCGGGACTAGCGGGCTAGGCCAAATCCTCTCTGGGGCCAACGTCCTGACTTTC. Its protein product is CSVKTGTSGLGQILSGANVLTF.